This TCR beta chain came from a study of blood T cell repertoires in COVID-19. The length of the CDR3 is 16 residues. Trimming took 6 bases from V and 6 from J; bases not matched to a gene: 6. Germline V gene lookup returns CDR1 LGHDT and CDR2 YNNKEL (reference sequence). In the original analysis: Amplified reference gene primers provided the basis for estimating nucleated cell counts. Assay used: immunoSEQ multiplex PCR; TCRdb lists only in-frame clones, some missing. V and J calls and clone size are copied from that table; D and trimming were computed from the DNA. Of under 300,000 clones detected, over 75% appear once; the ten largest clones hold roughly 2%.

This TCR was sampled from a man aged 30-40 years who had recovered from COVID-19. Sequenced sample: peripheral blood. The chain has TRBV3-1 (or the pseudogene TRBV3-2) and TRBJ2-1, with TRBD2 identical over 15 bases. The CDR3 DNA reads TGTGCCAGCAGTCGGACTAGCGGGGGGGCGAGCAATGAGCAGTTCTTC. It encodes CASSRTSGGASNEQFF.